Sequencing of this T cell receptor (beta chain) was carried out in a study of blood T cell repertoires in COVID-19. Some clones are missing from TCRdb's copy, which holds only in-frame ones; the method was immunoSEQ multiplex PCR. The sample lists 55,000 to 75,000 clones; more than 90% were seen once. V lost 7 bases and J lost 3, with 18 bases in between. The CDR3 loop spans 15 amino acids. Germline-derived CDR1 and CDR2 are SQVTM and ANQGSEA. Source material: peripheral blood. The TCR sequence derives from a man in his fifties or sixties with acute or convalescent COVID-19. The rearrangement links TRBV29-1 to TRBJ1-4, with D perhaps matching TRBD1 (5 bases). CDR3 residues: CSALERPGPNEKLFF. The CDR3 DNA is TGCAGCGCCTTAGAACGTCCAGGGCCTAATGAAAAACTGTTTTTT.